This T cell receptor beta chain was recorded in a study of cytomegalovirus exposure and HLA in healthy donors. Overall study findings and caveats: Sequencing artifact likely explains a cluster of highly shared sequence variants. The number of N-insertions in an Asian-associated ancestry cluster was reportedly below the roughly 620-donor mean in a later analysis. Beyond CMV serostatus, there was no information to go on about immune exposure.

Researchers ran the PCR with 60 Vbeta and 13 Jbeta primers. Here immunoSEQ multiplex PCR was the method, and the copy in TCRdb shows in-frame clones only, minus some. The table lists over 150,000 clones, roughly four fifths of them singletons. Remarks on this clone: Its cognate antigen is unknown.

The CDR3 runs 15 residues. CDR1 SGHAT and CDR2 FQNNGV come from the germline V gene. V was clipped by 3 bases and J by 4 bases; unmatched bases: 4. The sample taken for sequencing was PBMCs. This receptor was identified in a male donor in good health and CMV-seronegative. The chain employs TRBV11-2 and TRBJ2-5, with TRBD1 identical over 11 bases. The CDR3 DNA reads as TGTGCCAGCAGCTTTGGGACAGGGGGGGGAGAGACCCAGTACTTC. Translation gives CASSFGTGGGETQYF.